Described below is a single T cell receptor (beta chain) sequence and its context. The CDR3 consists of 14 residues. Trimming took 8 bases from V and 3 from J, leaving 17 bases between them. CDR1 is MDHEN, CDR2 SYDVKM, per germline. The source of the sample is a study of preoperative IRX-2 immunotherapy in early breast cancer. Treatment of the sample: preoperative locoregional IRX-2 cytokine immunotherapy. Patients received preoperative, locoregional IRX-2 cytokine immunotherapy in a phase Ib study. TCRdb keeps only in-frame clones here, not all; method: immunoSEQ multiplex PCR. In the table there are about 67,000 clones, roughly 95% of which are singletons.

This TCR was sampled from a human donor with breast cancer. The V call is TRBV28, the J call TRBJ2-7; maybe TRBD2 (7 bases). This sample was obtained from a patient treated with IRX-2 immunotherapy. CDR3 bases: TGTGCCAGCGAGGGGGGGCCTCTACTCTACGAGCAGTACTTC. Its protein product is CASEGGPLLYEQYF.